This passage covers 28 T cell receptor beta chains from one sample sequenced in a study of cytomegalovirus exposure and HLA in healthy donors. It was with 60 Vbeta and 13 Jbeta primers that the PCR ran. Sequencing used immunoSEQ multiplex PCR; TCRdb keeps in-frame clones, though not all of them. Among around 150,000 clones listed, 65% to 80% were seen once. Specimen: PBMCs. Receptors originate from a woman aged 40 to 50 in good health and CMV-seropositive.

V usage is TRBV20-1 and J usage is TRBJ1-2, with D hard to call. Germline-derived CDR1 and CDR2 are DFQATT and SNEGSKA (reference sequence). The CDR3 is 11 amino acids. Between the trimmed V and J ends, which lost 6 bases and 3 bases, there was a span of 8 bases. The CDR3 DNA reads TGCAGTGCCCCGGAGGACTATGGCTACACCTTC. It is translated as CSAPEDYGYTF.

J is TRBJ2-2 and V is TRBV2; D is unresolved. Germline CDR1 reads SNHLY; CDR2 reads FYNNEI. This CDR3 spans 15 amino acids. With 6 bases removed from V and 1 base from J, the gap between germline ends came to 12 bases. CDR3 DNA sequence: TGTGCCAGCAGGTTTAGTACCTTGAACACCGGGGAGCTGTTTTTT. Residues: CASRFSTLNTGELFF.

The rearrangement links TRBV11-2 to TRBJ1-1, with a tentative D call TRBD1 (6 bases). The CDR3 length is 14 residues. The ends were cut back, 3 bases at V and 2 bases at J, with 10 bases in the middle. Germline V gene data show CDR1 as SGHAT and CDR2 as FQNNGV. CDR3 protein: CASSFQDRNTEAFF. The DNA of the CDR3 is TGTGCCAGCAGCTTCCAGGACAGAAACACTGAAGCTTTCTTT.

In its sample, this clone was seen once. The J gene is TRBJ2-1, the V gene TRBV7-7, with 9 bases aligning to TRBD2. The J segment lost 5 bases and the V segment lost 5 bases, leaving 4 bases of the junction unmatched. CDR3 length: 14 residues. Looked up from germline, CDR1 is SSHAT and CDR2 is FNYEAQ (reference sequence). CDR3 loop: CASSASGTNNEQFF. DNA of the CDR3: TGTGCCAGCAGCGCTAGCGGGACTAACAATGAGCAGTTCTTC. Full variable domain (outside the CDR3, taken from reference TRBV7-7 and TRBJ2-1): GAGVSQSPRYKVTKRGQDVTLRCDPISSHATLYWYQQALGQGPEFLTYFNYEAQPDKSGLPSDRFSAERPEGSISTLTIQRTEQRDSAMYRCASSASGTNNEQFFGPGTRLTVL.

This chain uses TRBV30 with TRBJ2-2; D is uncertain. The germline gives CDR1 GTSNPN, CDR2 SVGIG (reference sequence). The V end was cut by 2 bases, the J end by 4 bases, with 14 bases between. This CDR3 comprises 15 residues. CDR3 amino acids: CAWSFAPHSTGELFF. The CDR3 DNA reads TGTGCCTGGAGTTTTGCCCCCCACAGCACCGGGGAGCTGTTTTTT.

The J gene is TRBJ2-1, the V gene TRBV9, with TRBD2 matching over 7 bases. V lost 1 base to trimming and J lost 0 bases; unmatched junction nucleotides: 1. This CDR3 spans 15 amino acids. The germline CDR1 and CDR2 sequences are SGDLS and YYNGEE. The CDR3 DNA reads TGTGCCAGCAGCGTACTAGCGGACTCCTACAATGAGCAGTTCTTC. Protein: CASSVLADSYNEQFF. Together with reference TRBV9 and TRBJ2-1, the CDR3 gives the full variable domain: DSGVTQTPKHLITATGQRVTLRCSPRSGDLSVYWYQQSLDQGLQFLIQYYNGEERAKGNILERFSAQQFPDLHSELNLSSLELGDSALYFCASSVLADSYNEQFFGPGTRLTVL.

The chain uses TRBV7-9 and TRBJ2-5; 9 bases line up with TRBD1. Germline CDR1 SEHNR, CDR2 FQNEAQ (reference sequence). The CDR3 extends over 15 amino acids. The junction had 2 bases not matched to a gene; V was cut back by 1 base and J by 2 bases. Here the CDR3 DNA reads TGTGCCAGCAGCTTAGAAGGGACAGGGCAAGAGACCCAGTACTTC. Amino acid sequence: CASSLEGTGQETQYF.

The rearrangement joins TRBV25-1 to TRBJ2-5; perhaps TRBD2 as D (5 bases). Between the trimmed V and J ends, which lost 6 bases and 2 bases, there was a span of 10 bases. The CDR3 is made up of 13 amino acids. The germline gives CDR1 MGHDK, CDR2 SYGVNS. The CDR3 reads CASRKGGQETQYF. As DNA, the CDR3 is TGTGCCAGCAGGAAAGGAGGTCAAGAGACCCAGTACTTC.

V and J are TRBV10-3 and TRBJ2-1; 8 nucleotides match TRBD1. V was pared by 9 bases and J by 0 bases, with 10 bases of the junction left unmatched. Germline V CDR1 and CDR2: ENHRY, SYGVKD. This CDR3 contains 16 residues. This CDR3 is CAIQGTGRGSYNEQFF. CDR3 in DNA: TGTGCCATTCAAGGGACAGGCAGGGGCTCCTACAATGAGCAGTTCTTC.

CDR3 loop: CASSPGISRENTEAFF. The DNA of the CDR3 is TGCGCCAGCAGCCCCGGAATTAGCAGGGAGAACACTGAAGCTTTCTTT. The rearrangement links TRBV5-1 to TRBJ1-1; D might be TRBD1 (5 bases). From germline, CDR1 is SGHRS and CDR2 YFSETQ. Trimming stripped 4 bases from V and 1 base from J, with 17 bases between. The CDR3 sequence is 16 residues long.

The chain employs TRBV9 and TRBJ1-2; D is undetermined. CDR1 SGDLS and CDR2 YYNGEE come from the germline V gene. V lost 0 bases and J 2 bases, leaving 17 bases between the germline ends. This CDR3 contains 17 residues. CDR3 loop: CASSVDGGPRPNYGYTF. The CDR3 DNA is TGTGCCAGCAGCGTAGATGGAGGGCCCAGACCGAACTATGGCTACACCTTC.

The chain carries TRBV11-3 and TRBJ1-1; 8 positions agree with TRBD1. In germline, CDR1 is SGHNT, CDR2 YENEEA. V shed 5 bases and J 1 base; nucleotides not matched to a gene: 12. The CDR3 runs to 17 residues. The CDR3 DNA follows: TGTGCCAGCAGCCCGAACCATGGGACAGGAGAGAACACTGAAGCTTTCTTT. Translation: CASSPNHGTGENTEAFF. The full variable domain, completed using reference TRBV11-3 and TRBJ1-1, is EAGVVQSPRYKIIEKKQPVAFWCNPISGHNTLYWYLQNLGQGPELLIRYENEEAVDDSQLPKDRFSAERLKGVDSTLKIQPAELGDSAVYLCASSPNHGTGENTEAFFGQGTRLTVV.

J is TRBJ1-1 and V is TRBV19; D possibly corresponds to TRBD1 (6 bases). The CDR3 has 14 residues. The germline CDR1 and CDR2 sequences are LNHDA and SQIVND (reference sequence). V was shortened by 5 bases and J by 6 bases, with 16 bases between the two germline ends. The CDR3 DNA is TGTGCCAGTAGTTTCGGGACACCGAGGGCTGAAGCTTTCTTT. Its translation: CASSFGTPRAEAFF.

CDR3 bases: TGTGCCAGCAGCTTAGAAAGACAGGGGAATCAGCCCCAGCATTTT. Its protein product is CASSLERQGNQPQHF. The chain joins TRBV7-2 to TRBJ1-5; 8 bases line up with TRBD1. CDR1 SGHTA and CDR2 FQGNSA come from the germline V gene. The ends lost 1 base at V and 4 bases at J; junction bases unmatched: 3. The CDR3 covers 15 residues. The variable domain in full, with the rest retrieved from reference TRBV7-2 and TRBJ1-5, is GAGVSQSPSNKVTEKGKDVELRCDPISGHTALYWYRQSLGQGLEFLIYFQGNSAPDKSGLPSDRFSAERTGGSVSTLTIQRTQQEDSAVYLCASSLERQGNQPQHFGDGTRLSIL.

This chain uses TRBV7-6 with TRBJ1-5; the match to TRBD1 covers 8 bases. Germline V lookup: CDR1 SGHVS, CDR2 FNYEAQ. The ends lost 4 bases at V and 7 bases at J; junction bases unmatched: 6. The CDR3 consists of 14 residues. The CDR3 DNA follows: TGTGCCAGCAGCTCAGGACAGGGTGCACAGCCCCAGCATTTT. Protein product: CASSSGQGAQPQHF.

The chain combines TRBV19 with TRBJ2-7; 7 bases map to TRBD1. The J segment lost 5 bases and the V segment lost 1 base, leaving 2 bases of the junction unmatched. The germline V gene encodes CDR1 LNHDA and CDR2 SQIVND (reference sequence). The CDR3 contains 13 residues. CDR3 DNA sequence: TGTGCCAGTAGTATAGTAGGGACAGACGAGCAGTACTTC. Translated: CASSIVGTDEQYF.

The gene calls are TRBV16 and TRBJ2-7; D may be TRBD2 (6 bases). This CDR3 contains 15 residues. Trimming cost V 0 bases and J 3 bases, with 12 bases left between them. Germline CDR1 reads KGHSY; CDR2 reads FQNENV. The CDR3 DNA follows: TGTGCCAGCAGCCAATCGGGTGCGGGAAACTACGAGCAGTACTTC. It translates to CASSQSGAGNYEQYF.

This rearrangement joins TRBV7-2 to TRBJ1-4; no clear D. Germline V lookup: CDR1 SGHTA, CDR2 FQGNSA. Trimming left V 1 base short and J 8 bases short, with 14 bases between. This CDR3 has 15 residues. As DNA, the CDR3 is TGTGCCAGCAGCTTAGGCCGGACGGGGTACGAAAAACTGTTTTTT. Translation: CASSLGRTGYEKLFF.

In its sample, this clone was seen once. The CDR3 DNA sequence: TGTGCCAGCAGCAGACAGGCGGATAATTCACCCCTCCACTTT. The encoded protein is CASSRQADNSPLHF. The V call is TRBV6-1, the J call TRBJ1-6, with D perhaps TRBD1 (6 bases). The CDR3 runs to 14 residues. Germline V gene lookup returns CDR1 MNHNS and CDR2 SASEGT. V gave up 6 bases and J gave up 5 bases, with 11 bases separating them.

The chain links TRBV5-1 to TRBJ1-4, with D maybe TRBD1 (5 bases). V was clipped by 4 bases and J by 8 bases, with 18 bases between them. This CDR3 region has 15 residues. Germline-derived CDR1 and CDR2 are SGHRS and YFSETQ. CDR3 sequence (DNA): TGCGCCAGCAGCCGAACCGGGGGGGTTAACGAAAAACTGTTTTTT. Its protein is CASSRTGGVNEKLFF.

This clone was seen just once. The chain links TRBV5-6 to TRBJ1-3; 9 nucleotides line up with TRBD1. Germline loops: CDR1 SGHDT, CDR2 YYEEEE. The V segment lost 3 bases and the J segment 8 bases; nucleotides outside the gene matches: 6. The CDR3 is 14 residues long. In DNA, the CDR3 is TGTGCCAGCAGCTCCCAGGACAGGGGAGACACCATATATTTT. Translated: CASSSQDRGDTIYF.

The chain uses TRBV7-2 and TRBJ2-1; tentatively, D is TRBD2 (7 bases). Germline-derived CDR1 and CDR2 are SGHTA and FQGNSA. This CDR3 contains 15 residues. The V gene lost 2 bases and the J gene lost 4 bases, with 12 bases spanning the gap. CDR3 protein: CASSLYAGAYNEQFF. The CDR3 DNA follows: TGTGCCAGCAGCTTATACGCGGGGGCTTACAATGAGCAGTTCTTC.

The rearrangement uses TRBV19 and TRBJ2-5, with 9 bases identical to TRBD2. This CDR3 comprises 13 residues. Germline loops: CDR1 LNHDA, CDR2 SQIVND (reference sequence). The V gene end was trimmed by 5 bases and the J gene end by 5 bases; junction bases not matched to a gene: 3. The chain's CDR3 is CASSAGGIETQYF. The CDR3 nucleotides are TGTGCCAGTAGTGCGGGGGGGATTGAGACCCAGTACTTC.

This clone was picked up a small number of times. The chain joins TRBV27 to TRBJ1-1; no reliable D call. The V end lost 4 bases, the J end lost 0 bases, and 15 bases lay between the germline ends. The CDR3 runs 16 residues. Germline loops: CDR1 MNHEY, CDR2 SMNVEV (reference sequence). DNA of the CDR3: TGTGCCAGCAGTTCCTGGGCGCAGTCCATGAACACTGAAGCTTTCTTT. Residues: CASSSWAQSMNTEAFF.

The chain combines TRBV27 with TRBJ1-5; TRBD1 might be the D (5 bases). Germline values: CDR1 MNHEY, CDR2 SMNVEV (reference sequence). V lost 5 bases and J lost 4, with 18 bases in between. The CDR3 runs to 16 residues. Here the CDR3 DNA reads TGTGCCAGCAGTCCACGACGGGGAGGGGCTAATCAGCCCCAGCATTTT. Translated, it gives CASSPRRGGANQPQHF.

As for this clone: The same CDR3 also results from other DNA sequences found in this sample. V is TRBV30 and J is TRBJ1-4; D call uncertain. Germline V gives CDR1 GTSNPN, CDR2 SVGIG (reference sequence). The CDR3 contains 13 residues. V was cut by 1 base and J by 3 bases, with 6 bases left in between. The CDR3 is CAWSGGPNEKLFF. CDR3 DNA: TGTGCCTGGAGTGGTGGGCCTAATGAAAAACTGTTTTTT.

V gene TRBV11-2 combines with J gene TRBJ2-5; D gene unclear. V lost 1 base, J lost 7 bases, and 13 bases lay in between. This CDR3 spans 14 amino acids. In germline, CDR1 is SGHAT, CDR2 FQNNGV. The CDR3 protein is CASSLGSQFGTQYF. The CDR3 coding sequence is TGTGCCAGCAGCTTAGGCTCCCAGTTTGGGACCCAGTACTTC. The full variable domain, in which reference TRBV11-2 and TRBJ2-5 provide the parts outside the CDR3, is EAGVAQSPRYKIIEKRQSVAFWCNPISGHATLYWYQQILGQGPKLLIQFQNNGVVDDSQLPKDRFSAERLKGVDSTLKIQPAKLEDSAVYLCASSLGSQFGTQYFGPGTRLLVL.

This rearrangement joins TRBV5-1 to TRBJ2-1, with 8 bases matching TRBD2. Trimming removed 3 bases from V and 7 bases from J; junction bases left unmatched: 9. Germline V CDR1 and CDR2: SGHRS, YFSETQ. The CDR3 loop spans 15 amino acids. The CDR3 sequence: CASSSLAGSLNEQFF. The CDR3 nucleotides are TGCGCCAGCAGCTCCTTAGCGGGGTCCTTGAATGAGCAGTTCTTC.